This T cell receptor (beta chain) appears in the sequencing data of a study of CD4 T cells in relation to SARS-CoV-2 and coronaviruses. The wider study: Convalescent donors were aged about 20 to 80, with median around 40 years. The HLA restriction of the shared crossreactive spike epitopes was mapped. Convalescent patients were roughly eight males and a few females; two were Hispanic.

V was clipped by 6 bases and J by 4 bases; unmatched bases: 8. Germline V gives CDR1 SQVTM, CDR2 ANQGSEA. The CDR3 consists of 15 residues. Profiling relied on immunoSEQ multiplex PCR, and the TCRdb table lists in-frame clones only, not all of them. This repertoire shows 35,000 to 40,000 clones, 70% to 90% found once; its top ten account for approximately 3%. The gene calls are TRBV29-1 and TRBJ2-2; 10 bases line up with TRBD2. The specimen was memory CD4+ T cells from PBMCs. This TCR derives from an adult with COVID-19. The chain's CDR3 is CSVPKREGRTGELFF. DNA of the CDR3: TGCAGCGTCCCTAAGCGGGAGGGCCGCACCGGGGAGCTGTTTTTT.